The subject of this entry is one T cell receptor (beta chain). Its specificity is not known. The PCR was carried out with 60 Vbeta primers and 13 Jbeta primers. TCRdb's copy holds only in-frame clones and misses some; the assay was immunoSEQ multiplex PCR. The sample records fewer than 200,000 clones, 65% to 70% being singletons. This specimen belongs to a study of cytomegalovirus exposure and HLA in healthy donors. Findings and caveats of the study: For most TCR beta V segments, an earlier analysis put the productive rate at about 90% or about 30% of the time. Presence/absence comparisons presumed near-even sequencing depth among donors. Accurate prediction of HLA-A and HLA-B alleles (for most subjects) was reportedly achieved from TCR beta sequences. In a later analysis, a missense DCLRE1C variant was linked to TCR beta V- and J-gene trimming.

V shed 4 bases, J shed 8 bases, and the junction held 19 bases outside the gene matches. CDR1 is MNHEY, CDR2 SMNVEV, per germline (reference sequence). The CDR3 runs to 17 residues. This sequence joins TRBV27 and TRBJ1-2, with 7 nucleotides matching TRBD1. The sequenced material came from PBMCs. This TCR came from a woman under 30 in good health and CMV-seropositive. This CDR3 reads CASSSPGGWGMASGYTF. The CDR3 nucleotides read TGTGCCAGCAGTTCCCCAGGGGGATGGGGGATGGCTAGCGGCTACACCTTC.